The entry below gives a single T cell receptor beta chain sequence along with its context. What it binds is unknown. This sample is part of a study of T cell responses to AZD1222 COVID-19 vaccine. Regarding the study as a whole: As reported, nearly half of all spike-specific TCRs target variant regions that are unmutated. Donors skewed white British and female; clonal diversity was possibly underestimated. Sampled repertoires all dated from after the peak T cell response. Regions 160-218 and 743-854 held dominance among vaccine-associated CD4 TCRs, which spanned spike.

The CDR3 spans 16 residues. Germline V gives CDR1 MNHNS, CDR2 SASEGT. Trimming took 3 bases from V and 6 from J; bases not matched to a gene: 8. Only in-frame clones appear in the TCRdb table, and some are missing; sequencing was by immunoSEQ multiplex PCR. Seen here are approximately 90,000 clones, roughly nine tenths observed once, and the top ten hold around 6.7%. This clonotype was sampled from an adult in good health. The rearrangement links TRBV6-1 to TRBJ1-6; 7 bases are shared with TRBD1. The material sequenced was peripheral blood, taken on day 0 of AZD1222 vaccination. The CDR3 region is CASSDRSTGLNSPLHF. The CDR3 DNA is TGTGCCAGCAGTGACCGCTCGACAGGGCTTAATTCACCCCTCCACTTT.